These T cell receptor beta chains were read from a single sample in a study of blood T cells in healthy people across ages. Via MiXCR, TCRdb re-called the 5' RACE reads, giving one row per CDR3 protein. The table lists 1.5 million to 2 million distinct CDR3 sequences, 28% of them singletons. Specimen: blood. The receptors stem from a woman aged 30 to 39 in good health. CDR3s include the opening cysteine and the closing phenylalanine or tryptophan. The D gene is left open where the match is weak. For some rows the clone size is stated as once, few or many, or as a class when expanded; others skip it.

j_call: TRBJ2-4
clone_size: -
d_call: -
v_call: TRBV27
cdr3_nt: TGTGCCAGAAGTCTAGACGGTTCCCCGGGAAACATTCAGTACTTC
cdr3_aa: CARSLDGSPGNIQYF

j_call: TRBJ1-1
clone_size: -
d_call: -
v_call: TRBV12-3/TRBV12-4
cdr3_nt: TGTGCCAGCACCTATACAGGGTTGAACACTGAAGCTTTCTTT
cdr3_aa: CASTYTGLNTEAFF

j_call: TRBJ2-1
clone_size: -
d_call: -
v_call: TRBV10-2
cdr3_nt: TGCGCCAGCAGTGAAATGAATGAGCAGTTCTTC
cdr3_aa: CASSEMNEQFF

j_call: TRBJ1-1
clone_size: few
d_call: -
v_call: TRBV29-1
cdr3_nt: TGCAGCGTTGACGCGGACGGAGCTTTCTTT
cdr3_aa: CSVDADGAFF

j_call: TRBJ2-3
clone_size: -
d_call: TRBD1
v_call: TRBV3-1
cdr3_nt: TGTGCCAGCAGCCAAGATCTCGACAGGGGAACAGATACGCAGTATTTT
cdr3_aa: CASSQDLDRGTDTQYF

j_call: TRBJ1-2
clone_size: -
d_call: TRBD1
v_call: TRBV6-5
cdr3_nt: TGTGCCAGCAGTTACTTCGAAGGGGGCGCCTATGGCTACACCTTC
cdr3_aa: CASSYFEGGAYGYTF

j_call: TRBJ1-2
clone_size: few
d_call: -
v_call: TRBV7-9
cdr3_nt: TGTGCCAGCAGCTTAGAGGGATTCCAAAAGGGCTACACCTTC
cdr3_aa: CASSLEGFQKGYTF

j_call: TRBJ2-3
clone_size: -
d_call: -
v_call: TRBV14
cdr3_nt: TGTGCCGGACATCCTCTGAGGGGGACGGATACGCAGTATTTT
cdr3_aa: CAGHPLRGTDTQYF

j_call: TRBJ2-5
clone_size: many
d_call: -
v_call: TRBV4-1
cdr3_nt: TGCGCCAGCAGCCAAGGGTTTCAAGAGACCCAGTACTTC
cdr3_aa: CASSQGFQETQYF

j_call: TRBJ2-1
clone_size: -
d_call: TRBD1
v_call: TRBV10-3
cdr3_nt: TGTGCCACTAGAGGACAGGGACCCTACAATGAGCAGTTCTTC
cdr3_aa: CATRGQGPYNEQFF

j_call: TRBJ1-2
clone_size: -
d_call: -
v_call: TRBV6-2/TRBV6-3
cdr3_nt: TGTGCCAGCAGGACAGAGTCGGGCAGCTATGGCTACACCTTC
cdr3_aa: CASRTESGSYGYTF

j_call: TRBJ1-1
clone_size: -
d_call: -
v_call: TRBV20-1
cdr3_nt: TGCGAATTCGGGGATTACACTGAAGCTTTCTTT
cdr3_aa: CEFGDYTEAFF

j_call: TRBJ2-5
clone_size: few
d_call: TRBD2
v_call: TRBV12-3/TRBV12-4
cdr3_nt: TGTGCCAGCAGTTTGGGCCGTAGCGGGGCATTACAAGAGACCCAGTACTTC
cdr3_aa: CASSLGRSGALQETQYF

j_call: TRBJ2-5
clone_size: -
d_call: -
v_call: TRBV2
cdr3_nt: TGTGCCAGCCAACAGGAGACGCAAGAGACCCAGTACTTC
cdr3_aa: CASQQETQETQYF

j_call: TRBJ1-2
clone_size: many
d_call: -
v_call: TRBV4-1
cdr3_nt: TGCGCCAGCAGCCAAGATTGGAGGGCGGGGCCTGGGCCAAACTATGGCTACACCTTC
cdr3_aa: CASSQDWRAGPGPNYGYTF

j_call: TRBJ2-6
clone_size: many
d_call: -
v_call: TRBV5-6
cdr3_nt: TGTGCCAGCAGCTTGTTCCCCGACCCAACCTCTGGGGCCAACGTCCTGACTTTC
cdr3_aa: CASSLFPDPTSGANVLTF

j_call: TRBJ2-7
clone_size: -
d_call: TRBD2
v_call: TRBV5-1
cdr3_nt: TGTGCCAGCAGTTTGGGACTAGCGGGAGTCTCCTACGAGCAGTACTTC
cdr3_aa: CASSLGLAGVSYEQYF

j_call: TRBJ1-6
clone_size: few
d_call: TRBD1
v_call: TRBV5-1
cdr3_nt: TGCGCCAGCAGCCAGTCAGCCCCGGGACAGAGGGCTAATTCACCCCTCCACTTT
cdr3_aa: CASSQSAPGQRANSPLHF

j_call: TRBJ2-5
clone_size: -
d_call: -
v_call: TRBV29-1
cdr3_nt: TGCAGCGTTGACGAATGGGGGGCGCAAGAGACCCAGTACTTC
cdr3_aa: CSVDEWGAQETQYF

j_call: TRBJ2-1
clone_size: -
d_call: TRBD2
v_call: TRBV18
cdr3_nt: TGTGCCAGCTCGTCCGGGACTAGCAGTCACAATGAGCAGTTCTTC
cdr3_aa: CASSSGTSSHNEQFF

j_call: TRBJ1-1
clone_size: few
d_call: -
v_call: TRBV27
cdr3_nt: TGTGCCAGCAAAGACAGCCTGAACACTGAAGCTTTCTTT
cdr3_aa: CASKDSLNTEAFF

j_call: TRBJ2-3
clone_size: many
d_call: TRBD2
v_call: TRBV7-6
cdr3_nt: TGTGCCAGCAGCCCAGCCACCGGGACTAGCGGGTCAGATACGCAGTATTTT
cdr3_aa: CASSPATGTSGSDTQYF

j_call: TRBJ1-2
clone_size: many
d_call: -
v_call: TRBV6-5
cdr3_nt: TGTGCCAGCAGACACGAGGGATGGGCTAACTATGGCTACACCTTC
cdr3_aa: CASRHEGWANYGYTF

j_call: TRBJ2-3
clone_size: -
d_call: TRBD2
v_call: TRBV27
cdr3_nt: TGTGCCACCCCAGGACTAGCGGGACCAGATACGCAGTATTTT
cdr3_aa: CATPGLAGPDTQYF

j_call: TRBJ2-1
clone_size: -
d_call: -
v_call: TRBV11-1
cdr3_nt: TGTGCCAGCAGCCTAGGTTCTTTGGAGGGCAAGGAGCAGTTCTTC
cdr3_aa: CASSLGSLEGKEQFF

j_call: TRBJ2-1
clone_size: -
d_call: TRBD2
v_call: TRBV7-2
cdr3_nt: TGTGCCAGCAGCTTTAGACTAGCAAACAACAATGAGCAGTTCTTC
cdr3_aa: CASSFRLANNNEQFF

j_call: TRBJ2-1
clone_size: -
d_call: TRBD2
v_call: TRBV7-3
cdr3_nt: TGTGCCAGCAGCCTGGGACTAGCGTTCGATGAGCAGTTCTTC
cdr3_aa: CASSLGLAFDEQFF

j_call: TRBJ2-3
clone_size: -
d_call: TRBD1
v_call: TRBV15
cdr3_nt: TGTGCCACTCGCTCACAGGGGACCGCAGATACGCAGTATTTT
cdr3_aa: CATRSQGTADTQYF

j_call: TRBJ1-5
clone_size: -
d_call: -
v_call: TRBV28
cdr3_nt: TGTGCCAGCAGTTTTTCGACGGGAGGAGGACAGCCCCAGCATTTT
cdr3_aa: CASSFSTGGGQPQHF

j_call: TRBJ1-6
clone_size: few
d_call: TRBD1
v_call: TRBV9
cdr3_nt: TGTGCCAGCAGCGTAGCAGGGGGCTCACCCCTCCACTTT
cdr3_aa: CASSVAGGSPLHF

j_call: TRBJ1-1
clone_size: once
d_call: -
v_call: TRBV6-1
cdr3_nt: TGTGTCAGCAGCGGAGTTTTGAACACTGAAGCTTTCTTT
cdr3_aa: CVSSGVLNTEAFF

j_call: TRBJ2-3
clone_size: -
d_call: TRBD2
v_call: TRBV10-3
cdr3_nt: TGTACCATCAGGGAGCGAGCGATACTAGCGACTACGCAGTATTTT
cdr3_aa: CTIRERAILATTQYF

j_call: TRBJ2-5
clone_size: many
d_call: -
v_call: TRBV7-2
cdr3_nt: TGTGCCAGCAGCTCGTCTTTTGGGGCACGGGAGACCCAGTACTTC
cdr3_aa: CASSSSFGARETQYF

j_call: TRBJ1-1
clone_size: -
d_call: -
v_call: TRBV5-1
cdr3_nt: TGCGCCAGCAGCTTGTTCCCGGGCAGGGGCACTGAAGCTTTCTTT
cdr3_aa: CASSLFPGRGTEAFF

j_call: TRBJ1-2
clone_size: -
d_call: -
v_call: TRBV18
cdr3_nt: TGTGCCAGCTCACCCTCGCCCGACAACTATGGCTACACCTTC
cdr3_aa: CASSPSPDNYGYTF

j_call: TRBJ2-3
clone_size: -
d_call: -
v_call: TRBV4-1
cdr3_nt: TGCGCCAGCAGCCAGCTACGGGCCTCAGATACGCAGTATTTT
cdr3_aa: CASSQLRASDTQYF

j_call: TRBJ2-1
clone_size: -
d_call: -
v_call: TRBV6-2/TRBV6-3
cdr3_nt: TGTGCCAGCACAGGGAGGAGGGGCAATGAGCAGTTCTTC
cdr3_aa: CASTGRRGNEQFF

j_call: TRBJ2-3
clone_size: few
d_call: -
v_call: TRBV5-1
cdr3_nt: TGCGCCAGCAGCTTCAACTACGGGGGAACGCAGTATTTT
cdr3_aa: CASSFNYGGTQYF

j_call: TRBJ2-7
clone_size: -
d_call: TRBD1
v_call: TRBV28
cdr3_nt: TGTGCCAGCATGGGGACAGACCCCTACGAGCAGTACTTC
cdr3_aa: CASMGTDPYEQYF

j_call: TRBJ2-1
clone_size: -
d_call: TRBD2
v_call: TRBV18
cdr3_nt: TGTGCCAGCTCACCACGGTCGAGCAGCGGGGGCGATGAGCAGTTCTTC
cdr3_aa: CASSPRSSSGGDEQFF

j_call: TRBJ2-1
clone_size: -
d_call: TRBD1
v_call: TRBV20-1
cdr3_nt: TGCAGTGCCCGACAGGGTCGCGACAATGAGCAGTTCTTC
cdr3_aa: CSARQGRDNEQFF

j_call: TRBJ2-5
clone_size: many
d_call: -
v_call: TRBV24-1
cdr3_nt: TGTGCCACCAGTGATGCCTTACAAGAGACCCAGTACTTC
cdr3_aa: CATSDALQETQYF

j_call: TRBJ2-7
clone_size: few
d_call: TRBD1
v_call: TRBV20-1
cdr3_nt: TGCAGTACCACAGACAGGGGGGGGGTATACGAGCAGTACTTC
cdr3_aa: CSTTDRGGVYEQYF

j_call: TRBJ2-1
clone_size: -
d_call: -
v_call: TRBV3-1
cdr3_nt: TGTGCCAGCAGCGGCGGTGCGGAACCACTCCAAGAGACCCAGTTCTTC
cdr3_aa: CASSGGAEPLQETQFF